The T cell receptor beta chain described here comes from a study of yellow fever vaccine responses in identical twins. Via MiXCR, TCRdb re-called the RT-PCR reads, giving one row per CDR3 protein. The sample carries about 1,000 distinct CDR3 sequences, around four fifths recorded once. Regarding the study as a whole: Twins reportedly showed a vaccine T cell response that seemed partly convergent and partly personalized.

Regarding this clonotype: Its antigen is unidentified.

CDR3 length: 13 amino acids. Germline V gene sequence: CDR1 SGHTA, CDR2 FQGNSA. Trimming pared 7 bases from V and 1 base from J, leaving 10 bases between. This specimen was T cells from blood (PBMCs), unsorted or a sorted subset (not recorded which), taken before or after yellow fever vaccination (not recorded which). This sequence was found in a female donor who received the yellow fever vaccine. The gene calls are TRBV7-2 and TRBJ1-1; D ambiguous. For the CDR3, the DNA is TGTGCCAGCACCCGATCGACGAACACTGAAGCTTTCTTT. Protein: CASTRSTNTEAFF.